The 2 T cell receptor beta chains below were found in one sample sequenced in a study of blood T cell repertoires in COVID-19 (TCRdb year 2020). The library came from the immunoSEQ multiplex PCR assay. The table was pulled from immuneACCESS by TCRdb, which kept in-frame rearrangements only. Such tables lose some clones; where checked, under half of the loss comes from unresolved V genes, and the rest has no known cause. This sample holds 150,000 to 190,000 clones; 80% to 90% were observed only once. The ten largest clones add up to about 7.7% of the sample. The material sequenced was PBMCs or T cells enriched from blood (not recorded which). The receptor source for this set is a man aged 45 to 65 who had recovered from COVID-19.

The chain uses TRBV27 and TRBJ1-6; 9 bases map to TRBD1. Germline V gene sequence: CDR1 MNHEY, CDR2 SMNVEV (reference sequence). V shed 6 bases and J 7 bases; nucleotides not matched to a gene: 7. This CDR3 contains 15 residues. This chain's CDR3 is CASRATGQGNSPLHF. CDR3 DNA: TGTGCCAGCAGAGCTACGGGACAGGGAAATTCACCCCTCCACTTT.

In DNA form, the CDR3 reads TGTGCCAGCAGACGAACAGGGGGCGCGACTGAAGCTTTCTTT. The encoded protein is CASRRTGGATEAFF. The chain employs TRBV2 and TRBJ1-1; 9 bases fit TRBD1. The CDR3 extends over 14 amino acids. CDR1 and CDR2 (germline): SNHLY, FYNNEI. The J segment lost 5 bases and the V segment lost 6 bases, leaving 7 bases of the junction unmatched.